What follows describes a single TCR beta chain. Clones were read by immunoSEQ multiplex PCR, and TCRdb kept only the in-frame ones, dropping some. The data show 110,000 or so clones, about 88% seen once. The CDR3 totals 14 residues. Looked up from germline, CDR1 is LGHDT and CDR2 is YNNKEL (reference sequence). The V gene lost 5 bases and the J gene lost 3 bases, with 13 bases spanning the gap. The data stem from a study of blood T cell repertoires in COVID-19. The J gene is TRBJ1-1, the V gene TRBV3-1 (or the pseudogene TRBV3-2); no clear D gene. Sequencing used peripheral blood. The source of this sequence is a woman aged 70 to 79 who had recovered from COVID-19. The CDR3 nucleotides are TGTGCCAGCAGCAACACGGATGCGGACACTGAAGCTTTCTTT. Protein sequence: CASSNTDADTEAFF.